Sequencing of this T cell receptor beta chain was carried out in a study of T cell responses to AZD1222 COVID-19 vaccine. This clone occurred a few times. What it binds is not known. Germline-derived CDR1 and CDR2 are MNHEY and SMNVEV (reference sequence). Trimming cost V 6 bases and J 2 bases; bases outside gene matches: 5. The CDR3 covers 14 residues. Libraries were prepared by immunoSEQ multiplex PCR; TCRdb keeps only in-frame clonotypes and omits some of them. The top ten hold about 20% of the sample, which has approximately 68,000 clones, roughly 88% seen once. Study-wide results and limits: The donors showed a predominance of white British ancestry and of females, with possible underestimation of clonal diversity. Across spike, vaccine-associated CD4 TCRs were found, dominant at 160-218 and 743-854. Spike-specific TCRs gained breadth and depth after people received two AZD1222 doses. In the spike-specific TCR repertoire, nearly half reportedly target unmutated variant regions.

Here the sequenced sample was peripheral blood, taken on day 0 of AZD1222 vaccination. The chain uses TRBV27 and TRBJ1-2; 8 nucleotides align to TRBD1. This clonotype was obtained from an adult in good health. Here the CDR3 DNA reads TGTGCCAGCAGCTTACAGGGGGGGAACTATGGCTACACCTTC. Protein: CASSLQGGNYGYTF.